This T cell receptor (beta chain) emerged from a study of blood T cell repertoires in COVID-19. The CDR3 sequence is 13 residues long. Germline V gives CDR1 ENHRY, CDR2 SYGVKD. Trimming cost V 5 bases and J 2 bases, with 8 bases left between them. This table comes from immunoSEQ multiplex PCR, and its TCRdb copy is limited to in-frame clones, with some not included. The sample lists nearly 80,000 clones; more than 70% were seen once. The genes are TRBV10-3 and TRBJ2-3, with a weak D call TRBD2 (6 bases). This receptor was obtained from a man in his sixties with active or convalescent COVID-19. The sample consisted of peripheral blood. The CDR3 DNA follows: TGTGCCATCAGTTGGGGGGACACAGATACGCAGTATTTT. Translated, it gives CAISWGDTDTQYF.